This entry describes one TCR beta chain. The CDR3 has 15 amino acids. Germline V gene lookup returns CDR1 SEHNR and CDR2 FQNEAQ (reference sequence). The trim removed 5 bases at V and 7 bases at J, leaving 11 bases unmatched. This sample stems from a study of T cells after yellow fever vaccination. TCR cDNA, made by 5'RACE template switching, carried an added universal primer site and UMIs. From the 5' RACE reads, TCRdb called clonotypes with MiXCR, one entry per CDR3 protein. The sample shows 90,000 to 150,000 distinct CDR3 sequences, 5.5% to 8% of them seen only once. The genes are TRBV7-9 and TRBJ2-4, with TRBD1 matching 7 bases. The source of this sequence is a man between 18 and 35 years old who received the YFV17D yellow fever vaccine. Here the sequenced sample was CD4+ T cells sorted from PBMCs, taken around 45 days after the first yellow fever vaccination. CDR3 residues: CASSPRQGSSNIQYF. The CDR3 DNA is TGTGCCAGCAGCCCCCGACAGGGTTCATCGAACATTCAGTACTTC.